The rows below give T cell receptor beta chains drawn from one sample of a study of cytomegalovirus exposure and HLA in healthy donors. Profiled with immunoSEQ multiplex PCR; TCRdb holds only in-frame clones, not every one. This table holds roughly 130,000 clones, approximately 84% found once. The sample comprised PBMCs. The source of these receptors is a woman aged 25 to 39 in good health and CMV-seronegative. Each CDR3 is given without its conserved first and last residue. The order of the fields is D gene, V gene, CDR3 protein. A D gene is named only where the DNA matches it firmly.

d_call: TRBD2
v_call: TRBV5-1
cdr3_aa: ASSLLWSGGSTDTQY

d_call: NA
v_call: TRBV6-1
cdr3_aa: ASSEIEGDYGYT

d_call: TRBD2
v_call: TRBV2
cdr3_aa: ASSSAGGPSEQY

d_call: TRBD1
v_call: TRBV5-1
cdr3_aa: ASSLDPGGGTEAF

d_call: NA
v_call: TRBV7-3
cdr3_aa: ASSLRENTEAF

d_call: NA
v_call: TRBV5-1
cdr3_aa: ASSVDIYNEQF

d_call: TRBD2
v_call: TRBV5-1
cdr3_aa: ASSPTGPSGAQETQY

d_call: TRBD1
v_call: TRBV6-4
cdr3_aa: ASSPDRGVDSPLH

d_call: NA
v_call: TRBV10-1
cdr3_aa: ASSEGGGNQPQH

d_call: NA
v_call: TRBV28
cdr3_aa: ASSLRGMVQPQH

d_call: NA
v_call: TRBV7-2
cdr3_aa: ASSPEGRRSYEQY

d_call: NA
v_call: TRBV6-1
cdr3_aa: ASSENWGGAYEQY

d_call: TRBD1
v_call: TRBV7-9
cdr3_aa: ASSLGQGNTGELF

d_call: NA
v_call: TRBV29-1
cdr3_aa: SARRDPGVNTEAF

d_call: TRBD1
v_call: TRBV6-1
cdr3_aa: ASSGMRQGSYEQY

d_call: NA
v_call: TRBV2
cdr3_aa: ASRGQILSTDTQY

d_call: TRBD1
v_call: TRBV7-6
cdr3_aa: ASTPGQATDTQY

d_call: NA
v_call: TRBV6-1
cdr3_aa: ASSPVGGLIETQY